This is a list of T cell receptor beta chains from one sample in a study of control samples from healthy donors and cancer patients. Produced via immunoSEQ multiplex PCR; TCRdb's table is partial and in-frame only. The sample shows around 140,000 clones, 92% of them seen only once. The sequenced material came from blood. Every receptor here comes from a woman between 50 and 59 years old in good health. Both conserved end residues are part of each CDR3. Each record gives: D gene, J gene, V gene, clone size, CDR3 protein, CDR3 DNA. D genes are given only for firm matches. Rows give clone size only sometimes, using once, few, many, or a class for an expanded clone.

. | TRBJ1-3 | TRBV5-1 | . | CASSLELGSHGNTIYF | TGCGCCAGCAGCTTGGAGTTAGGGTCGCATGGAAACACCATATATTTT
. | TRBJ2-2 | TRBV3-1/TRBV3-2 | once | CASSQDRTGGELFF | TGTGCCAGCAGCCAAGACAGGACGGGCGGGGAGCTGTTTTTT
. | TRBJ1-2 | TRBV28 | . | CASRAGADGYTF | TGTGCCAGCCGGGCGGGGGCTGATGGCTACACCTTC
TRBD1 | TRBJ2-7 | TRBV6-1 | . | CASSEASGQPSYEQYF | TGTGCCAGCAGTGAAGCTTCGGGACAGCCCTCCTACGAGCAGTACTTC
TRBD1 | TRBJ2-4 | TRBV5-1 | . | CASSIGDRELNIQYF | TGCGCCAGCAGCATCGGGGACAGGGAGTTGAACATTCAGTACTTC
TRBD1 | TRBJ2-7 | TRBV5-1 | . | CASSLGSGGNSYEQYF | TGCGCCAGCAGCTTGGGGTCAGGGGGCAACTCCTACGAGCAGTACTTC
. | TRBJ1-2 | TRBV19 | few | CATQYSPRREGYTF | TGTGCCACTCAATACAGCCCTCGACGCGAAGGCTACACCTTC
. | TRBJ1-1 | TRBV27 | . | CASKTTRDTEAFF | TGTGCCAGCAAGACCACTAGGGACACTGAAGCTTTCTTT
TRBD2 | TRBJ2-5 | TRBV5-1 | . | CASSLVGGIETQYF | TGCGCCAGCAGCTTGGTGGGGGGGATAGAGACCCAGTACTTC
. | TRBJ2-4 | TRBV4-1 | . | CASSQDSARGQNIQYF | TGCGCCAGCAGCCAAGATTCTGCGAGAGGCCAAAACATTCAGTACTTC
TRBD2 | TRBJ2-2 | TRBV5-1 | . | CASSSGTRGTGELFF | TGCGCCAGCAGCTCCGGGACTAGAGGCACCGGGGAGCTGTTTTTT
TRBD2 | TRBJ2-5 | TRBV23-1 | . | CASSQQRGGASETQYF | TGCGCCAGCAGTCAACAGCGGGGGGGCGCCTCAGAGACCCAGTACTTC
. | TRBJ2-1 | TRBV16 | . | CASSPQGVGRGSSYNEQFF | TGTGCCAGCAGCCCGCAGGGGGTAGGACGGGGGTCCTCCTACAATGAGCAGTTCTTC
. | TRBJ1-1 | TRBV2 | . | CASTVDGGSNTEAFF | TGTGCCAGCACTGTGGATGGGGGGTCGAACACTGAAGCTTTCTTT
TRBD1 | TRBJ2-5 | TRBV5-4 | . | CASSLVGQEETQYF | TGTGCCAGCAGCTTGGTAGGACAGGAAGAGACCCAGTACTTC
TRBD1 | TRBJ1-5 | TRBV5-1 | . | CASSLAGGPGQPQHF | TGCGCCAGCAGCTTGGCAGGGGGGCCAGGCCAGCCCCAGCATTTT
TRBD1 | TRBJ1-1 | TRBV19 | . | CASRGGTGVTPYWEAFF | TGTGCCAGTAGGGGGGGTACAGGGGTCACGCCCTACTGGGAAGCTTTCTTT
. | TRBJ1-3 | TRBV3-1/TRBV3-2 | . | CASSQGQSPGNTIYF | TGTGCCAGCAGCCAAGGCCAATCGCCTGGAAACACCATATATTTT
TRBD1 | TRBJ1-5 | TRBV3-1/TRBV3-2 | . | CASSQGQGAEPQHF | TGTGCCAGCAGCCAAGGGCAGGGGGCCGAGCCCCAGCATTTT
. | TRBJ1-4 | TRBV10-1 | . | CASSEDGTNEKLFF | TGCGCCAGCAGTGAAGACGGGACTAATGAAAAACTGTTTTTT
TRBD2 | TRBJ2-3 | TRBV5-1 | . | CASSPRGLASDTQYF | TGCGCCAGCAGCCCCCGCGGACTAGCGTCAGATACGCAGTATTTT
. | TRBJ1-1 | TRBV27 | . | CASRGTFLGGAFF | TGTGCCAGCAGGGGGACATTTTTAGGGGGAGCTTTCTTT
. | TRBJ1-1 | TRBV2 | . | CAAGGGANTEAFF | TGTGCCGCCGGGGGAGGGGCGAACACTGAAGCTTTCTTT
. | TRBJ2-3 | TRBV12-3/TRBV12-4 | . | CASSPTGYTQYF | TGTGCCAGCAGTCCGACTGGGTATACGCAGTATTTT
TRBD2 | TRBJ2-1 | TRBV2 | . | CASSLNSGGAAYNEQFF | TGTGCCAGCAGTCTAAATAGCGGGGGGGCCGCCTACAATGAGCAGTTCTTC
. | TRBJ2-5 | TRBV28 | . | CASSPGSQQTQYF | TGTGCCAGCAGCCCCGGGAGTCAACAGACCCAGTACTTC
TRBD2 | TRBJ2-1 | TRBV10-3 | . | CAISESRASGDNNEQFF | TGTGCCATCAGTGAGTCGCGGGCTAGCGGAGACAACAATGAGCAGTTCTTC
TRBD1 | TRBJ1-5 | TRBV4-1 | once | CASSQSKQGADLGQPQHF | TGCGCCAGCAGCCAATCCAAACAGGGGGCCGATTTGGGTCAGCCCCAGCATTTT
. | TRBJ2-3 | TRBV10-1 | . | CASSESMGMQYF | TGCGCCAGCAGTGAGTCAATGGGCATGCAGTATTTT
TRBD1 | TRBJ1-1 | TRBV30 | . | CAWSASRTGFGTEAFF | TGTGCCTGGAGCGCGTCAAGGACAGGGTTTGGGACTGAAGCTTTCTTT
. | TRBJ1-3 | TRBV18 | few | CASSPRQAGNSGNTIYF | TGTGCCAGCTCACCAAGGCAGGCGGGAAACTCTGGAAACACCATATATTTT
. | TRBJ2-3 | TRBV11-2 | . | CASSLAARGTRTDTQYF | TGTGCCAGCAGCTTAGCCGCCCGCGGGACGCGCACAGATACGCAGTATTTT
. | TRBJ1-5 | TRBV30 | . | CAWSAGFRNQPQHF | TGTGCCTGGAGTGCTGGTTTTCGCAATCAGCCCCAGCATTTT
. | TRBJ1-2 | TRBV7-2 | once | CASSKQDYGYTF | TGTGCCAGCAGCAAACAGGACTATGGCTACACCTTC
TRBD2 | TRBJ2-3 | TRBV5-4 | . | CASSLGRLAGVPPDTQYF | TGTGCCAGCAGCTTGGGCAGACTAGCGGGAGTCCCCCCAGATACGCAGTATTTT
TRBD1 | TRBJ1-4 | TRBV24-1 | . | CATSDTGAGNEKLFF | TGTGCCACCAGTGATACAGGGGCGGGTAATGAAAAACTGTTTTTT
. | TRBJ1-4 | TRBV12-3/TRBV12-4 | . | CASSSPGNEKLFF | TGTGCCAGCAGTTCTCCAGGGAATGAAAAACTGTTTTTT
. | TRBJ2-3 | TRBV5-1 | . | CASSLFRETDTQYF | TGCGCCAGCAGCTTGTTCAGGGAAACAGATACGCAGTATTTT
. | TRBJ1-2 | TRBV5-1 | . | CASREGSYGYTF | TGCGCCAGCAGAGAGGGTTCCTATGGCTACACCTTC
. | TRBJ1-1 | TRBV7-2 | . | CASSLAQISEAFF | TGTGCCAGCAGCTTAGCTCAAATATCTGAAGCTTTCTTT
TRBD1 | TRBJ1-4 | TRBV19 | . | CASSKGTGEKLFF | TGTGCCAGTAGCAAAGGGACAGGCGAAAAACTGTTTTTT
. | TRBJ1-1 | TRBV15 | . | CATSRGNTEAFF | TGTGCCACCAGCAGGGGCAACACTGAAGCTTTCTTT
. | TRBJ1-6 | TRBV6-5 | . | CASCRENRAPLHF | TGTGCCAGCTGTAGGGAAAATAGGGCACCCCTCCACTTT
. | TRBJ1-2 | TRBV29-1 | . | CSVETGSFGYTF | TGCAGCGTTGAAACAGGGTCCTTTGGCTACACCTTC
. | TRBJ1-1 | TRBV6-5 | . | CASRGGWAEAFF | TGTGCCAGCAGGGGTGGTTGGGCCGAAGCTTTCTTT
TRBD2 | TRBJ2-5 | TRBV3-1/TRBV3-2 | . | CASSAGTSGQETQYF | TGTGCCAGCAGCGCCGGGACTAGCGGACAAGAGACCCAGTACTTC
TRBD1 | TRBJ2-7 | TRBV4-2 | . | CASSQDTGQGHYEQYF | TGTGCCAGCAGCCAAGATACCGGACAGGGACACTACGAGCAGTACTTC
TRBD1 | TRBJ1-2 | TRBV27 | . | CASSPRQGPGGYTF | TGTGCCAGCAGTCCCCGACAGGGCCCGGGGGGCTACACCTTC